What follows describes a single TCR beta chain. The sample belongs to a study of blood T cell repertoires in COVID-19. About the study: Samples taken during acute and convalescent COVID-19 were collected in the United States, Italy and Spain.

Participants spanned ages roughly 18 to 90 years and resided in about 25 US areas. Categorization into cohorts depended on clinical history that participants reported. V lost 0 bases, J lost 4 bases, and 9 bases stayed unmatched. Per germline, CDR1 SGHRS and CDR2 YFSETQ. The CDR3 contains 17 residues. As processed by the authors: For nucleated cells, counts were estimated from reference gene primer amplification. Measured with immunoSEQ multiplex PCR; TCRdb has only the in-frame clones, and not every one. D and trimming were read from the DNA, whereas the V and J calls and clone size are those reported in that table. The data hold some 200,000 clones, with about nine tenths observed a single time.

The sequence derives from a middle-aged woman with acute COVID-19. V usage is TRBV5-1 and J usage is TRBJ2-3; TRBD2 aligns across 9 bases. The sequencing sample was made of PBMCs or T cells enriched from blood (not recorded which). CDR3 nucleotides: TGCGCCAGCAGCTTGGTGCCCGTTGCGGGGGGGCCAGATACGCAGTATTTT. As protein: CASSLVPVAGGPDTQYF.